The 4 T cell receptor beta chains reported below all come from one sample, sequenced in a study of T cell responses to AZD1222 COVID-19 vaccine. This table comes from immunoSEQ multiplex PCR, and its TCRdb copy is limited to in-frame clones, with some not included. The table has around 50,000 clones, about 88% seen once. The sequencing used peripheral blood, collected 28 days after the second AZD1222 dose. These receptors were taken from an adult who received the AZD1222 COVID-19 vaccine.

The J gene is TRBJ1-5, the V gene TRBV6-2 or TRBV6-3, with D unresolved. The CDR3 loop spans 14 amino acids. Per germline, CDR1 MNHEY and CDR2 SVGEGT. Trimming left V 2 bases short and J 2 bases short, with 7 bases between. CDR3 region: CASSYGGGNQPQHF. The CDR3 coding sequence is TGTGCCAGCAGTTACGGCGGCGGCAATCAGCCCCAGCATTTT.

V and J are TRBV24-1 and TRBJ2-7; weak D call: TRBD1 (6 bases). The germline gives CDR1 KGHDR, CDR2 SFDVKD. The ends were cut back, 0 bases at V and 7 bases at J, with 9 bases in the middle. The CDR3 runs 13 residues. CDR3 sequence: CATSDLPGVEQYF. The CDR3 bases are TGTGCCACCAGTGATTTGCCAGGGGTTGAGCAGTACTTC.

The chain joins TRBV6-5 to TRBJ2-3; D is possibly TRBD1 (6 bases). Germline V gives CDR1 MNHEY, CDR2 SVGAGI. The CDR3 covers 15 residues. V shed 2 bases and J shed 8 bases, with 17 bases lying between them. CDR3 in DNA: TGTGCCAGCAGTTACCAGGGGCCGGCAACGACTACGCAGTATTTT. Translated: CASSYQGPATTTQYF.

The chain carries TRBV28 and TRBJ2-5, with D possibly called TRBD1 or TRBD2 (5 bases each). V lost 5 bases to trimming and J lost 2 bases, with 12 bases between them. The CDR3 length is 14 residues. CDR1 and CDR2 (germline): MDHEN, SYDVKM. The CDR3 reads CASSTPGRQETQYF. DNA of the CDR3: TGTGCCAGCAGTACACCGGGACGGCAAGAGACCCAGTACTTC.